This T cell receptor (beta chain) stems from a study of blood T cell repertoires in COVID-19 (dated by TCRdb to 2018 to 2020). About the investigation overall: Samples covering the acute and convalescent phases of COVID-19 were provided by collaborators in the United States, Italy and Spain. Samples came from the ongoing ImmuneRACE study (first 160 participants) plus 1,254 subjects from 6 global collaborators. The prospective study material was composed of cDNA or gDNA derived from T cells, B-cell-depleted T cells, or PBMCs. Subjects who had been exposed to COVID-19, were actively infected with it, or had recovered from it provided the deeply sampled blood TCRbeta repertoires that made up the dataset. Where available, HLA class I and class II types were obtained from metadata supplied by the sample provider rather than from assay-based typing. The sample metadata nearly always contained a de-identified subject ID, COVID-19 status, age in years and sex. The repertoires were released in a freely available public database meant as a resource for research on the immune response to SARS-CoV-2.

A note on this clone: There is no known antigen for this receptor. The input lacks base qualities; no much larger clone sits a single base away.

The CDR3 has 11 amino acids, counting the end cysteine and phenylalanine. The only DNA kept is the CDR3, 33 bases in frame from the first base. Per the germline V gene, MDHEN is the CDR1 and SYDVKM is the CDR2. Trimming costs V 10 bases and J 5 bases, and their ends lie 8 bases apart. On the study overall, not on this receptor specifically: How much clinical and demographic metadata was included differed by source and by participant, and the metadata was provided uncurated.

Enrolling through a virtual design, the prospective study's participants ranged in age from roughly 18 to 100 years and lived across roughly 23 United States geographic areas. In the prospective study, participants were assigned to cohorts based on the clinical history participants reported in a screening survey and a study questionnaire. Recovered participants in ImmuneRACE Cohort 3 were defined by two consecutive negative NP/OP PCR tests, clearance by a healthcare professional, or resolution of symptoms. Mobile phlebotomists in the prospective study collected whole blood, serum and a nasopharyngeal or oropharyngeal swab from every participant. Additional blood draws and questionnaires over a roughly two-month period could optionally be provided by prospective study participants. Before DNA extraction, blood samples from the prospective study were shipped at room temperature or frozen. TCRbeta CDR3 regions were amplified from genomic DNA using the immunoSEQ Assay, a bias-controlled multiplex PCR. Per the source publication's procedure: The number of nucleated cells in each sample was estimated by amplification of reference gene primers within the assay. To quantify the absolute abundance of each unique TCRbeta CDR3 rearrangement, sequence reads were collapsed and filtered. For each sample, productive Simpson clonality was calculated by taking the square root of Simpson's diversity index across productive rearrangements. TCRdb re-hosts the immuneACCESS table, in-frame sequences only. Its copies lack some clones; in the studies checked, an unresolved V gene accounts for under half of them, and the cause for the rest is not known. Clonal size and the V and J genes are those of that table, whereas D and trimming came from the DNA. The sample profile shows more than 200,000 clones; approximately 84% of them were found once. About 1.7% of the sample comes from the top ten.

The clonotype comes from a man aged 35-49 years who had recovered from COVID-19. This chain is built from TRBV28 and TRBJ1-4; a tentative D call is TRBD1 (5 bases match). Sequencing was done on a sample of PBMCs or T cells enriched from blood (not recorded which). Here the CDR3 is given as CATGLNEKLFF. The nucleotide sequence is TGTGCCACAGGGCTAAATGAAAAACTGTTTTTT.